The 29 T cell receptor beta chains in this list originate from one sample, sequenced in a study of blood T cell repertoires in COVID-19 (dated by TCRdb to 2020 to 2021). Receptor amplification or capture employed the immunoSEQ multiplex PCR assay. The table comes from immuneACCESS by way of TCRdb, which keeps in-frame sequences with V and J called. Part of the clones is missing from these tables; in studies checked, under half for an unresolved V gene and the rest for unknown reasons. This sample has 150,000 or so clones in its table, and 70% to 90% of those were observed once. In total, the top ten clones hold around 8.2% of the sample. Sequenced input: peripheral blood. The source is a man in his 60s with acute or convalescent COVID-19.

The CDR3 loop reads CASSSSGRAYEQYF. The DNA for the CDR3 is TGTGCCAGCAGCTCTAGCGGGAGGGCCTACGAGCAGTACTTC. The chain carries TRBV7-8 and TRBJ2-7; 12 bases are a match to TRBD2. J was trimmed by 2 bases and V by 4 bases; bases with no gene match: 0. From germline, CDR1 is SGHVS and CDR2 FQNEAQ. The CDR3 has 14 amino acids. Full variable domain (rest looked up from reference TRBV7-8 and TRBJ2-7): GAGVSQSPRYKVAKRGQDVALRCDPISGHVSLFWYQQALGQGPEFLTYFQNEAQLDKSGLPSDRFFAERPEGSVSTLKIQRTQQEDSAVYLCASSSSGRAYEQYFGPGTRLTVT.

This chain connects TRBV6-5 to TRBJ1-2; TRBD1 matches 10 bases. Germline loops: CDR1 MNHEY, CDR2 SVGAGI. J was trimmed by 4 bases and V by 8 bases; bases with no gene match: 7. CDR3 length: 14 residues. CDR3 residues: CASQSRDRGYGYTF. The CDR3 DNA reads as TGTGCCAGCCAATCCCGGGACAGGGGCTATGGCTACACCTTC.

V gene TRBV28 combines with J gene TRBJ1-1, with 7 bases matching TRBD1. The germline V gene encodes CDR1 MDHEN and CDR2 SYDVKM. CDR3 length: 12 amino acids. With V trimmed by 8 bases and J by 5 bases, 5 bases remained unmatched. The CDR3 loop is CASSRGKTEAFF. CDR3 sequence (DNA): TGTGCCAGCTCCAGGGGGAAGACTGAAGCTTTCTTT.

The rearrangement uses TRBV5-4 and TRBJ2-5, with D possibly being TRBD1 (8 bases). Germline assignment: CDR1 SGHNT and CDR2 YYREEE (reference sequence). This CDR3 is 15 amino acids long. Trimming took off 7 bases at V and 4 bases at J, with 20 bases between the two ends. CDR3 DNA: TGTGCCAGCCGCGACAGGGGAGGCGGGGGAGAGACCCAGTACTTC. The encoded protein is CASRDRGGGGETQYF.

The V call is TRBV24-1, the J call TRBJ1-5; TRBD1 is a possible D gene (6 bases). The CDR3 has 14 amino acids. CDR1 and CDR2 from the germline V gene are KGHDR and SFDVKD. V shed 7 bases and J shed 5 bases, with 14 bases lying between them. CDR3 residues: CATSPATGHQPQHF. The CDR3 DNA sequence: TGTGCCACCAGCCCTGCTACAGGGCATCAGCCCCAGCATTTT.

The chain is built from TRBV5-6 and TRBJ2-1, with D perhaps matching TRBD2 (5 bases). CDR1 SGHDT and CDR2 YYEEEE come from the germline V gene. The germline V and J ends were trimmed by 4 bases and 0 bases, with 11 bases remaining between them. This CDR3 is built from 15 residues. The CDR3: CASSLGLSSYNEQFF. The CDR3 DNA sequence: TGTGCCAGCAGCCTAGGACTGAGCTCCTACAATGAGCAGTTCTTC.

The count of this clone is one. The chain uses TRBV12-3 or TRBV12-4 and TRBJ1-6, with 8 bases lining up with TRBD1. With 6 bases clipped from V and 11 bases from J, the junction kept 6 bases outside the gene matches. The CDR3 contains 13 residues. In DNA form, the CDR3 reads TGTGCCAGCAGATCGACAGGGGACACACCCCTCCACTTT. Protein: CASRSTGDTPLHF.

The rearrangement uses TRBV5-4 and TRBJ1-5; no clear D gene. Germline loops: CDR1 SGHNT, CDR2 YYREEE (reference sequence). The CDR3 is 13 amino acids. The V and J ends lost 0 bases and 4 bases respectively, with 5 bases between them. DNA of the CDR3: TGTGCCAGCAGCTTGGCCCCGAATCAGCCCCAGCATTTT. Its translation is CASSLAPNQPQHF.

This clone was counted a few times. This chain uses TRBV14 with TRBJ1-1; TRBD1 is a possible D gene (5 bases). Germline V CDR1 and CDR2: SGHDN, FVKESK. The CDR3 contains 16 residues. The V end was cut by 2 bases, the J end by 5 bases, with 18 bases between. The CDR3 nucleotides read TGTGCCAGCAGCCAAAGATTTAGGGGTCTCGGAACTGAAGCTTTCTTT. As protein: CASSQRFRGLGTEAFF.

The chain carries TRBV7-3 and TRBJ2-1, with TRBD2 matching over 12 bases. The CDR3 length is 16 residues. Germline CDR1 SGHTA, CDR2 FQGTGA. The ends lost 4 bases at V and 10 bases at J; junction bases unmatched: 11. CDR3 loop: CASSSTGTSGPGEQFF. CDR3 sequence (DNA): TGTGCCAGCAGCTCAACCGGGACTAGCGGGCCGGGGGAGCAGTTCTTC.

V gene TRBV10-3 combines with J gene TRBJ2-1; tentative D call: TRBD2 (5 bases). V dropped 8 bases and J dropped 6 bases, with 11 bases sitting between them. The CDR3 sequence is 12 residues long. Germline V CDR1 and CDR2: ENHRY, SYGVKD. CDR3 in DNA: TGTGCCATCGGGCCACTAGGCAATGAGCAGTTCTTC. Its protein is CAIGPLGNEQFF.

This sequence joins TRBV30 and TRBJ2-7, with D possibly TRBD2 on 5 matching bases. V dropped 4 bases and J dropped 7 bases, with 17 bases sitting between them. Germline values: CDR1 GTSNPN, CDR2 SVGIG (reference sequence). The CDR3 totals 13 residues. Here the CDR3 reads CAWTGLPFGEQYF. The CDR3 nucleotides are TGTGCCTGGACTGGACTGCCCTTCGGGGAGCAGTACTTC.

The J gene is TRBJ2-1, the V gene TRBV24-1, with TRBD1 matching over 8 bases. CDR3 size: 18 residues. V shed 4 bases, J shed 6 bases, and the junction held 16 bases outside the gene matches. Germline CDR1 KGHDR, CDR2 SFDVKD. The CDR3 protein is CATSDTRRQGRISNEQFF. The CDR3 bases are TGTGCCACCAGTGACACTAGGCGACAGGGGAGAATCTCCAATGAGCAGTTCTTC.

This chain uses TRBV9 with TRBJ1-4; D possibly corresponds to TRBD1 (5 bases). The V end was cut by 4 bases, the J end by 3 bases, with 19 bases between. The germline CDR1 and CDR2 sequences are SGDLS and YYNGEE. The CDR3 has 17 residues. The chain's CDR3 is CASSPSPRVQANEKLFF. The CDR3 nucleotides are TGTGCCAGCAGCCCATCCCCCAGGGTCCAGGCTAATGAAAAACTGTTTTTT.

The chain couples TRBV4-1 to TRBJ1-5, with 11 bases aligning to TRBD1. Germline lookup yields CDR1 MGHRA and CDR2 YSYEKL. The CDR3 has 16 amino acids. V was pared by 1 base and J by 7 bases, with 6 bases of the junction left unmatched. The CDR3 nucleotides are TGCGCCAGCAGCCAAGTTGGACAGGGGGCTCGACAGCCCCAGCATTTT. This encodes CASSQVGQGARQPQHF.

The chain employs TRBV9 and TRBJ2-1; TRBD1 might be the D (6 bases). CDR1 SGDLS and CDR2 YYNGEE come from the germline V gene. This CDR3 has 13 residues. The V end was cut by 0 bases, the J end by 10 bases, with 11 bases between. The CDR3: CASSVDWGREQFF. The CDR3 DNA sequence: TGTGCCAGCAGCGTAGATTGGGGGCGCGAGCAGTTCTTC.

The chain joins TRBV29-1 to TRBJ2-7, with 8 bases lining up with TRBD2. The junction had 23 bases not matched to a gene; V was cut back by 4 bases and J by 3 bases. Germline lookup yields CDR1 SQVTM and CDR2 ANQGSEA. There are 19 residues in the CDR3. CDR3 nucleotide sequence: TGCAGCGTTGCTTTTAGGAGCGGGAGCTCGCTTGGCAAGGGCTACGAGCAGTACTTC. Translation: CSVAFRSGSSLGKGYEQYF.

This sequence joins TRBV7-2 and TRBJ1-5, with D possibly TRBD1 on 6 matching bases. The CDR3 has 15 residues. Germline CDR1 is SGHTA and CDR2 is FQGNSA. The ends were cut back, 3 bases at V and 7 bases at J, with 16 bases in the middle. The DNA of the CDR3 is TGTGCCAGCAGCTTGTTTTCAAATGGGGGCCAGCCCCAGCATTTT. It yields the protein CASSLFSNGGQPQHF.

The genes are TRBV3-1 (or the pseudogene TRBV3-2) and TRBJ2-1; D perhaps matches TRBD1 (6 bases). Trimming removed 4 bases from V and 8 bases from J, with 12 bases in between. The germline gives CDR1 LGHDT, CDR2 YNNKEL (reference sequence). The CDR3 contains 13 residues. CDR3 protein: CASSRSGVDEQFF. In DNA, the CDR3 is TGTGCCAGCAGCCGGTCAGGGGTGGATGAGCAGTTCTTC.

The rearrangement joins TRBV13 to TRBJ2-5; tentative D call: TRBD2 (6 bases). Deletions cut 5 bases from V and 4 bases from J, with 17 bases between. The CDR3 runs to 15 residues. CDR1 is PRHDT and CDR2 is FYEKMQ in the germline V gene (reference sequence). CDR3 region: CASSHPRGGRETQYF. DNA for the CDR3: TGTGCCAGCAGCCACCCCCGAGGAGGGAGAGAGACCCAGTACTTC.

V usage is TRBV21-1 and J usage is TRBJ1-4; the tabulated D call, TRBD1, remains unverified against the DNA. TRBV21-1 is a pseudogene locus. The length of the CDR3 is 20 residues. The CDR3 DNA sequence: TGTGCCAGCAGCTCACGGACGTTTTGGGAGACAGGGGACGTTTCGGAAAAACTGTTTTTT. It specifies CASSSRTFWETGDVSEKLFF.

V gene TRBV5-8 combines with J gene TRBJ1-1; D perhaps matches TRBD1 (5 bases). The CDR3 is made up of 14 amino acids. CDR1 and CDR2 (germline): SGHTS, YDEGEE. V was pared by 5 bases and J by 7 bases, with 18 bases between. This CDR3 is CASRDEDGGGEAFF. In DNA form, the CDR3 reads TGTGCCAGCAGGGATGAGGACGGGGGAGGTGAAGCTTTCTTT.

The rearrangement links TRBV7-9 to TRBJ1-4; TRBD1 matches at 12 bases. Germline V lookup: CDR1 SEHNR, CDR2 FQNEAQ (reference sequence). The CDR3 spans 18 residues. The ends lost 2 bases at V and 6 bases at J; junction bases unmatched: 10. CDR3 DNA sequence: TGTGCCAGCAGCTTAATCCCGGGACAGGGGGCCTTTCATGAAAAACTGTTTTTT. It translates to CASSLIPGQGAFHEKLFF.

The V call is TRBV28, the J call TRBJ1-1; D might be TRBD1 (6 bases). CDR3 length: 13 residues. The germline V gene encodes CDR1 MDHEN and CDR2 SYDVKM. V lost 5 bases to trimming and J lost 7 bases, with 14 bases between them. The CDR3 sequence is CASSRGGAGEAFF. The DNA for the CDR3 is TGTGCCAGCAGTCGCGGGGGCGCGGGTGAAGCTTTCTTT.

This sequence joins TRBV28 and TRBJ2-3; D is undetermined. Trimming cost V 4 bases and J 15 bases, with 17 bases left between them. This CDR3 spans 12 amino acids. CDR1 and CDR2 (germline): MDHEN, SYDVKM. CDR3: CASSSSVTPFYF. DNA of the CDR3: TGTGCCAGCAGTTCGTCGGTTACCCCCTTCTATTTT. Complete variable domain (other parts from reference TRBV28 and TRBJ2-3): DVKVTQSSRYLVKRTGEKVFLECVQDMDHENMFWYRQDPGLGLRLIYFSYDVKMKEKGDIPEGYSVSREKKERFSLILESASTNQTSMYLCASSSSVTPFYFGPGTRLTVL.

This chain joins TRBV27 and TRBJ2-3, with no clear D. CDR1 is MNHEY and CDR2 is SMNVEV in the germline V gene (reference sequence). V lost 4 bases and J lost 6, with 8 bases in between. The CDR3 has 12 residues. The CDR3 DNA follows: TGTGCCAGCAGTTCCCCCCAGGATACGCAGTATTTT. Its translation: CASSSPQDTQYF.

This sequence joins TRBV6-1 and TRBJ1-4; no reliable D call. Germline V lookup: CDR1 MNHNS, CDR2 SASEGT. V lost 1 base and J 8 bases, leaving 14 bases between the germline ends. CDR3 length: 15 amino acids. The CDR3 DNA reads as TGTGCCAGCAGTGAAGTGTCGGGGTCGGGAGAAAAACTGTTTTTT. Protein sequence: CASSEVSGSGEKLFF.

This rearrangement joins TRBV18 to TRBJ1-1; tentative D call: TRBD1 (5 bases). With 1 base removed from V and 1 base from J, the gap between germline ends came to 10 bases. Germline CDR1 is KGHSH and CDR2 is LQKENI. The CDR3 totals 15 residues. The DNA of the CDR3 is TGTGCCAGCTCACCACTGGGAGGGACGAACACTGAAGCTTTCTTT. Residues: CASSPLGGTNTEAFF.

The chain is built from TRBV24-1 and TRBJ2-1; a weak D match, TRBD1 (5 bases). The CDR3 extends over 15 amino acids. Germline loops: CDR1 KGHDR, CDR2 SFDVKD. The ends were cut back, 7 bases at V and 7 bases at J, with 19 bases in the middle. The CDR3 loop reads CATRTPRARVNEQFF. CDR3 sequence (DNA): TGTGCCACCAGGACACCCAGGGCTAGAGTGAATGAGCAGTTCTTC.